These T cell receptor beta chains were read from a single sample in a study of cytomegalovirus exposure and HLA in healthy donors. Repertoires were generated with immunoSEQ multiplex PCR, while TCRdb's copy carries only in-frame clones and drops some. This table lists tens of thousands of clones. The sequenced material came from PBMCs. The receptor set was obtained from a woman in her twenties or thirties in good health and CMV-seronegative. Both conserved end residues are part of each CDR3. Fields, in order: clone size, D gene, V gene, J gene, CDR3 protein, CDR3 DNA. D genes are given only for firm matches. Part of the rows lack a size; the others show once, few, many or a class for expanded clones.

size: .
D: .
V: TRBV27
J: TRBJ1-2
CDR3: CASSEGKGVYGYTF
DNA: TGTGCCAGCAGCGAAGGGAAAGGGGTCTATGGCTACACCTTC

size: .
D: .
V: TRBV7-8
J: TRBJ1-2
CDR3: CASSLAVGAVYGYTF
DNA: TGTGCCAGCAGCTTAGCAGTAGGGGCGGTCTATGGCTACACCTTC

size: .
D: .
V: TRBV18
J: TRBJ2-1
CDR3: CASSPSSVSYNEQFF
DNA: TGTGCCAGCTCACCATCTAGCGTTTCATACAATGAGCAGTTCTTC

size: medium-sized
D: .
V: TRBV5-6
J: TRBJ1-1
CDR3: CASSLTVNTEAFF
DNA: TGTGCCAGCAGCTTGACAGTGAACACTGAAGCTTTCTTT

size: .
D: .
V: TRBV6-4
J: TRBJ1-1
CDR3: CASSAGDRTEAFF
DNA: TGTGCCAGCAGTGCAGGGGATAGGACTGAAGCTTTCTTT

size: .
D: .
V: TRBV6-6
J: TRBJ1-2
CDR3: CASSYPLEGKHYGYTF
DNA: TGTGCCAGCAGTTACCCCCTAGAGGGTAAACACTATGGCTACACCTTC

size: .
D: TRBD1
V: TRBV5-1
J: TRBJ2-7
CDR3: CASRWGQGSSYEQYF
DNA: TGCGCCAGCAGGTGGGGACAGGGTAGCTCCTACGAGCAGTACTTC

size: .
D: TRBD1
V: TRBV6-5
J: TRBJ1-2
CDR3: CASTQTGRSYTF
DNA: TGTGCCAGCACCCAGACAGGGAGGAGCTACACCTTC

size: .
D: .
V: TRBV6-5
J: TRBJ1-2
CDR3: CASSPRAQGYGYTF
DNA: TGTGCCAGCAGTCCCCGAGCTCAGGGCTATGGCTACACCTTC

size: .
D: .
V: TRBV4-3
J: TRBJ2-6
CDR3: CASSQGQGSGANVLTF
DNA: TGCGCCAGCAGCCAAGGGCAGGGCTCTGGGGCCAACGTCCTGACTTTC

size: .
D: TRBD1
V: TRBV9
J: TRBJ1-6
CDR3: CASSPGQGEGSPLHF
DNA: TGTGCCAGCAGCCCGGGACAGGGGGAAGGATCACCCCTCCACTTT

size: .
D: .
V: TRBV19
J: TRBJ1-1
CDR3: CASSIGGTEDFF
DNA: TGTGCCAGTAGTATTGGGGGCACTGAAGATTTCTTT

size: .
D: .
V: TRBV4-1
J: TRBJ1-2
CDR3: CASSPTRQYSNYGYTF
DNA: TGCGCCAGCAGCCCAACCAGACAGTATTCTAACTATGGCTACACCTTC

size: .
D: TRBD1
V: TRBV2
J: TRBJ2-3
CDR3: CASSGTVSTDTQYF
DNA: TGTGCCAGCTCCGGGACAGTAAGCACAGATACGCAGTATTTT

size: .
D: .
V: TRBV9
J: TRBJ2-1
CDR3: CASSWGVNNEQFF
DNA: TGTGCCAGCAGCTGGGGCGTCAACAATGAGCAGTTCTTC

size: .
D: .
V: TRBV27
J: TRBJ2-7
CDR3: CASTASRSSYEQYF
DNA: TGTGCCAGCACCGCTAGCAGGTCCTCCTACGAGCAGTACTTC